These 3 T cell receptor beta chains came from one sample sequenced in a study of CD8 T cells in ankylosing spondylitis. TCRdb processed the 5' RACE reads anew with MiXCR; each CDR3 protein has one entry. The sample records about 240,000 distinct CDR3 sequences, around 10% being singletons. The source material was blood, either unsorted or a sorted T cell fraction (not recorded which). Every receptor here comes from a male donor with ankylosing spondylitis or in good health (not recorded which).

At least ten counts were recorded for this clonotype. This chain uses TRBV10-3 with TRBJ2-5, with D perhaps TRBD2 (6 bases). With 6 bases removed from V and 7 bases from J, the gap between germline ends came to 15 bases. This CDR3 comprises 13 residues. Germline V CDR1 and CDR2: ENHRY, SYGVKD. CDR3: CAIRNGGIGTQYF. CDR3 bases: TGTGCCATCAGAAACGGGGGTATTGGGACCCAGTACTTC.

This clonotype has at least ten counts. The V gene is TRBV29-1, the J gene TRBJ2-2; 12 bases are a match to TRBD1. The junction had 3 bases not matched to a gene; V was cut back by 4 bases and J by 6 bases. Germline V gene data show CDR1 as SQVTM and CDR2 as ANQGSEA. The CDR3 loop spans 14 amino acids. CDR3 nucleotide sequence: TGCAGCGTTGTGGGACAGGGGGCAGCCGGGGAGCTGTTTTTT. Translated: CSVVGQGAAGELFF.

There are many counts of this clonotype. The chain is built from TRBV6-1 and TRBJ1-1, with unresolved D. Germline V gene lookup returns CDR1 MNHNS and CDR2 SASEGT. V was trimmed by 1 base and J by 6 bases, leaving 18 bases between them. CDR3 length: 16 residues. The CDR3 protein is CASSEGGGGYGAEAFF. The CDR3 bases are TGTGCCAGCAGTGAAGGTGGAGGAGGGTACGGCGCTGAAGCTTTCTTT.